The present TCR beta chain was sequenced within a study of early T cells in non-severe SARS-CoV-2 infection. The CDR3 is 14 amino acids. Unmatched junction bases numbered 0, after V lost 3 bases and J lost 1 base. Germline V gene lookup returns CDR1 DFQATT and CDR2 SNEGSKA (reference sequence). Separate cDNA molecules each had unique molecular identifiers attached to them. A single record per CDR3 protein comes from TCRdb applying MiXCR to the 5' RACE reads. The data hold more than 60,000 distinct CDR3 sequences, with over 10% observed a single time. This clonotype has just a few counts. The chain couples TRBV20-1 to TRBJ2-3; 11 positions match TRBD2. The sequencing used whole blood, collected at baseline. This clonotype originated in an adult who was a healthcare worker with PCR-confirmed SARS-CoV-2 infection or an uninfected control (not recorded which). The DNA of the CDR3 is TGCAGTGCTAGGACTAGCGGGGGCACAGATACGCAGTATTTT. Translating gives CSARTSGGTDTQYF.